The entry below describes one T cell receptor beta chain. The entry originates in a study of shared clonotypes between healthy human individuals. Trimming removed 4 bases from V and 6 bases from J; junction bases left unmatched: 7. This CDR3 comprises 14 residues. CDR1 and CDR2 (germline): MNHNS, SASEGT. CD45RA+ naive and CD45RA-negative memory subsets were separated from CD4+ cells. Each subset's genomic DNA was shared equally among a number of immunoSEQ plates. For sorted subsets, 200 ng DNA per replicate equaled about 27,000 T cell genomes. Original data processing: With immunoSEQ giving junction-only sequences and no quality scores, filtering differed. Measured with immunoSEQ multiplex PCR; TCRdb has only the in-frame clones, and not every one. That table gives V, J and clone size, and the DNA gave D and trimming. This sample has about 660,000 clones, with about 74% found just once.

The sample comprised memory CD4+ T cells sorted from blood. As for subset: CD45RA-negative fraction. The sequence came from a woman between 25 and 40 years old in good health. The chain uses TRBV6-1 and TRBJ2-3, with 7 positions matching TRBD1. This chain's CDR3 is CASSGRGGVDTQYF. The CDR3 DNA follows: TGTGCCAGCAGTGGGAGAGGGGGCGTGGATACGCAGTATTTT.